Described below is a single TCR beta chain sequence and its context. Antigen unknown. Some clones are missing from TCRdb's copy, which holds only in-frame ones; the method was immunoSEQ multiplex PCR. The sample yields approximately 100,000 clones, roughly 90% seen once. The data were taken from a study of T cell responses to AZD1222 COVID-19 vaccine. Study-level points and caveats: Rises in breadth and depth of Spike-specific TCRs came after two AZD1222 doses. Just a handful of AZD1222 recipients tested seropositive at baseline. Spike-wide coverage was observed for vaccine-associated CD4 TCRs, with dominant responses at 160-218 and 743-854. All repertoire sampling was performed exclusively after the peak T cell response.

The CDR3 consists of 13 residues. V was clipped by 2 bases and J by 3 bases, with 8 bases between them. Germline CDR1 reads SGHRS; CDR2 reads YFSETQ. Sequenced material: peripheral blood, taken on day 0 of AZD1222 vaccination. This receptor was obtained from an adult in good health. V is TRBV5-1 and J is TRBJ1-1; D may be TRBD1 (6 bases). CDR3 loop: CASSFGGHTEAFF. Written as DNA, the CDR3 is TGCGCCAGCAGCTTCGGGGGGCACACTGAAGCTTTCTTT.